This T cell receptor (beta chain) was recovered during a study of control samples from healthy donors and cancer patients. The CDR3 runs to 15 residues. Per the germline V gene, CDR1 is SGDLS and CDR2 is YYNGEE. Deletions cut 2 bases from V and 2 bases from J, with 11 bases between. TCRdb's copy holds only in-frame clones and misses some; the assay was immunoSEQ multiplex PCR. The sample lists about 250,000 clones, approximately 80% occurring once. Material: PBMCs. The genes are TRBV9 and TRBJ2-1, with D possibly TRBD2 on 6 matching bases. The receptor's source is a woman aged 55-69 years with lung cancer. CDR3 protein: CASSVSGEPYNEQFF. The CDR3 DNA is TGTGCCAGCAGCGTTTCGGGGGAGCCCTACAATGAGCAGTTCTTC.